This is a list of T cell receptor beta chains from one sample in a study of shared clonotypes between healthy human individuals. Profiled with immunoSEQ multiplex PCR; TCRdb holds only in-frame clones, not every one. The profile covers about 2 million clones, with around 95% appearing a single time and 0.13% taken by the ten largest. The sample taken for sequencing was naive CD4+ T cells sorted from blood. The source of these receptors is a man between 18 and 29 years old in good health. Each CDR3 is given with its conserved first and last residue. The order of the fields is CDR3 protein, CDR3 DNA, clone size, D gene, V gene, J gene, CDR3 length. D genes are given only for firm matches. Expanded clones get a size class; other rows say once, few or many, or leave the size out.

CDR3aa: CAISEWGQGGSPLHF
CDR3nt: TGTGCCATCAGTGAATGGGGACAGGGAGGATCACCCCTCCACTTT
abundance: .
d_gene: TRBD1
v_gene: TRBV10-3
j_gene: TRBJ1-6
len: 15

CDR3aa: CASSTDRGHDQPQHF
CDR3nt: TGTGCCAGTAGCACTGACAGGGGACACGATCAGCCCCAGCATTTT
abundance: .
d_gene: TRBD1
v_gene: TRBV19
j_gene: TRBJ1-5
len: 15

CDR3aa: CACNTGYTEAFF
CDR3nt: TGTGCCTGCAATACAGGGTACACTGAAGCTTTCTTT
abundance: .
d_gene: .
v_gene: TRBV30
j_gene: TRBJ1-1
len: 12

CDR3aa: CASSLGQQETQYF
CDR3nt: TGTGCCAGCAGCTTGGGGCAGCAAGAGACCCAGTACTTC
abundance: .
d_gene: .
v_gene: TRBV5-4
j_gene: TRBJ2-5
len: 13

CDR3aa: CASSSGQVSNQPQHF
CDR3nt: TGTGCCAGCAGTTCCGGACAGGTTAGCAATCAGCCCCAGCATTTT
abundance: .
d_gene: TRBD1
v_gene: TRBV6-5
j_gene: TRBJ1-5
len: 15

CDR3aa: CASSSPTGQGHNEQFF
CDR3nt: TGTGCCAGCAGTTCTCCGACGGGACAGGGTCACAATGAGCAGTTCTTC
abundance: .
d_gene: TRBD1
v_gene: TRBV28
j_gene: TRBJ2-1
len: 16

CDR3aa: CASSTPLTGSYNEQFF
CDR3nt: TGTGCCAGTAGTACCCCTCTGACGGGCTCCTACAATGAGCAGTTCTTC
abundance: .
d_gene: .
v_gene: TRBV19
j_gene: TRBJ2-1
len: 16

CDR3aa: CASSPGTGGSGYTF
CDR3nt: TGTGCCAGCAGCCCCGGGACAGGGGGCTCTGGCTACACCTTC
abundance: .
d_gene: TRBD1
v_gene: TRBV7-2
j_gene: TRBJ1-2
len: 14

CDR3aa: CASSLGRSSNTGELFF
CDR3nt: TGTGCCAGCAGCTTAGGGCGGTCTTCGAACACCGGGGAGCTGTTTTTT
abundance: few
d_gene: .
v_gene: TRBV7-9
j_gene: TRBJ2-2
len: 16

CDR3aa: CASSPLGSGGSTDTQYF
CDR3nt: TGTGCCAGCTCACCACTCGGCAGTGGAGGTAGCACAGATACGCAGTATTTT
abundance: .
d_gene: .
v_gene: TRBV18
j_gene: TRBJ2-3
len: 17

CDR3aa: CASSYRQGVREKLFF
CDR3nt: TGTGCCAGCAGTTACCGACAGGGTGTAAGGGAAAAACTGTTTTTT
abundance: .
d_gene: TRBD1
v_gene: TRBV28
j_gene: TRBJ1-4
len: 15

CDR3aa: CSARPKETQYF
CDR3nt: TGCAGCGCCCGACCGAAAGAGACCCAGTACTTC
abundance: .
d_gene: .
v_gene: TRBV29-1
j_gene: TRBJ2-5
len: 11

CDR3aa: CASSVGAGNYEQYF
CDR3nt: TGTGCCAGCAGCGTAGGCGCGGGGAACTACGAGCAGTACTTC
abundance: .
d_gene: .
v_gene: TRBV9
j_gene: TRBJ2-7
len: 14

CDR3aa: CASRGGFFGRAGTGELFF
CDR3nt: TGTGCCAGCAGGGGAGGGTTTTTCGGGAGGGCCGGAACCGGGGAGCTGTTTTTT
abundance: .
d_gene: TRBD2
v_gene: TRBV5-6
j_gene: TRBJ2-2
len: 18

CDR3aa: CASSLQVKETQYF
CDR3nt: TGTGCCAGCAGCTTACAGGTGAAGGAGACCCAGTACTTC
abundance: .
d_gene: .
v_gene: TRBV7-2
j_gene: TRBJ2-5
len: 13

CDR3aa: CAISLGRLRADTDTQYF
CDR3nt: TGTGCCATCAGCCTGGGAAGGCTCCGCGCGGACACAGATACGCAGTATTTT
abundance: .
d_gene: .
v_gene: TRBV10-3
j_gene: TRBJ2-3
len: 17

CDR3aa: CAWSLGREQETQYF
CDR3nt: TGTGCCTGGAGTTTAGGCAGAGAGCAAGAGACCCAGTACTTC
abundance: .
d_gene: .
v_gene: TRBV30
j_gene: TRBJ2-5
len: 14

CDR3aa: CASSHPLAYEQYF
CDR3nt: TGTGCCAGCAGCCACCCCCTAGCCTACGAGCAGTACTTC
abundance: once
d_gene: .
v_gene: TRBV4-2
j_gene: TRBJ2-7
len: 13

CDR3aa: CAISVVRVPVGYEQYF
CDR3nt: TGTGCCATCAGTGTGGTTAGGGTTCCCGTTGGGTACGAGCAGTACTTC
abundance: .
d_gene: .
v_gene: TRBV10-3
j_gene: TRBJ2-7
len: 16

CDR3aa: CAISEGTYRETQYF
CDR3nt: TGTGCCATCAGTGAGGGAACCTATAGGGAGACCCAGTACTTC
abundance: .
d_gene: .
v_gene: TRBV10-3
j_gene: TRBJ2-5
len: 14

CDR3aa: CASSPGQGAGETQYF
CDR3nt: TGCGCCAGCAGCCCCGGACAGGGGGCGGGGGAGACCCAGTACTTC
abundance: .
d_gene: TRBD1
v_gene: TRBV4-3
j_gene: TRBJ2-5
len: 15

CDR3aa: CASNQKDSNQPQHF
CDR3nt: TGTGCCAGCAACCAGAAAGATAGCAATCAGCCCCAGCATTTT
abundance: .
d_gene: .
v_gene: TRBV2
j_gene: TRBJ1-5
len: 14

CDR3aa: CASSSDPPYGYTF
CDR3nt: TGTGCCAGCAGCTCGGACCCCCCCTATGGCTACACCTTC
abundance: .
d_gene: .
v_gene: TRBV27
j_gene: TRBJ1-2
len: 13

CDR3aa: CASFKFGVTGYTF
CDR3nt: TGTGCCAGCTTCAAGTTCGGGGTCACGGGCTACACCTTC
abundance: .
d_gene: .
v_gene: TRBV7-2
j_gene: TRBJ1-2
len: 13

CDR3aa: CASSLGGGMGTDTQYF
CDR3nt: TGTGCCAGCAGCTTGGGAGGGGGCATGGGCACAGATACGCAGTATTTT
abundance: .
d_gene: TRBD1
v_gene: TRBV5-6
j_gene: TRBJ2-3
len: 16

CDR3aa: CSARPGPEAFF
CDR3nt: TGCAGTGCTAGGCCAGGACCTGAAGCTTTCTTT
abundance: .
d_gene: .
v_gene: TRBV20-1
j_gene: TRBJ1-1
len: 11

CDR3aa: CASSFSRGREETQYF
CDR3nt: TGTGCCAGCAGTTTTAGCAGGGGTCGGGAAGAGACCCAGTACTTC
abundance: once
d_gene: .
v_gene: TRBV27
j_gene: TRBJ2-5
len: 15

CDR3aa: CASGPGLAGAGREFF
CDR3nt: TGTGCCAGCGGACCTGGGCTAGCGGGGGCCGGGAGAGAGTTCTTC
abundance: .
d_gene: TRBD2
v_gene: TRBV6-1
j_gene: TRBJ2-1
len: 15

CDR3aa: CASSFWDRSYEQYF
CDR3nt: TGCGCCAGCAGCTTTTGGGACAGGTCCTACGAGCAGTACTTC
abundance: .
d_gene: TRBD1
v_gene: TRBV5-1
j_gene: TRBJ2-7
len: 14

CDR3aa: CASSYSRSGSGNTIYF
CDR3nt: TGTGCCAGCAGTTACTCCCGCTCAGGGAGTGGAAACACCATATATTTT
abundance: .
d_gene: .
v_gene: TRBV6-5
j_gene: TRBJ1-3
len: 16

CDR3aa: CSVDTSGQGNEQFF
CDR3nt: TGCAGCGTTGACACGAGCGGGCAGGGCAATGAGCAGTTCTTC
abundance: .
d_gene: .
v_gene: TRBV29-1
j_gene: TRBJ2-1
len: 14

CDR3aa: CASSETLWGHNEQFF
CDR3nt: TGTGCCAGCAGTGAGACCCTTTGGGGCCACAATGAGCAGTTCTTC
abundance: .
d_gene: .
v_gene: TRBV25-1
j_gene: TRBJ2-1
len: 15

CDR3aa: CASSLGQNSNQPQHF
CDR3nt: TGTGCCAGCAGCTTAGGACAAAATAGCAATCAGCCCCAGCATTTT
abundance: .
d_gene: .
v_gene: TRBV11-2
j_gene: TRBJ1-5
len: 15

CDR3aa: CASSYGGGRADEQFF
CDR3nt: TGTGCCAGCAGTTACGGGGGCGGGAGGGCCGACGAGCAGTTCTTC
abundance: .
d_gene: TRBD2
v_gene: TRBV6-6
j_gene: TRBJ2-1
len: 15

CDR3aa: CASSLSGTGSNQPQHF
CDR3nt: TGTGCCAGCTCACTCTCCGGGACGGGAAGCAATCAGCCCCAGCATTTT
abundance: .
d_gene: .
v_gene: TRBV18
j_gene: TRBJ1-5
len: 16

CDR3aa: CASRRTGTTYEQYF
CDR3nt: TGTGCCAGCAGGCGTACCGGGACTACCTACGAGCAGTACTTC
abundance: .
d_gene: TRBD2
v_gene: TRBV6-5
j_gene: TRBJ2-7
len: 14

CDR3aa: CAIQLASEQYF
CDR3nt: TGTGCCATCCAACTAGCTTCCGAGCAGTACTTC
abundance: .
d_gene: .
v_gene: TRBV10-3
j_gene: TRBJ2-7
len: 11

CDR3aa: CAISEGGQAQHF
CDR3nt: TGTGCCATCAGTGAGGGGGGGCAAGCCCAGCATTTT
abundance: once
d_gene: .
v_gene: TRBV10-3
j_gene: TRBJ1-5
len: 12

CDR3aa: CASGTLTGKGTNEKLFF
CDR3nt: TGTGCCAGCGGAACCTTGACAGGGAAAGGAACTAATGAAAAACTGTTTTTT
abundance: once
d_gene: TRBD1
v_gene: TRBV5-4
j_gene: TRBJ1-4
len: 17

CDR3aa: CASSLGGKGNSPLHF
CDR3nt: TGTGCCAGCAGCCTAGGGGGCAAAGGCAATTCACCCCTCCACTTT
abundance: .
d_gene: TRBD1
v_gene: TRBV11-3
j_gene: TRBJ1-6
len: 15

CDR3aa: CASSSRDRFSPEAFF
CDR3nt: TGTGCCAGCAGCTCCCGGGACAGGTTTTCTCCTGAAGCTTTCTTT
abundance: once
d_gene: TRBD1
v_gene: TRBV14
j_gene: TRBJ1-1
len: 15

CDR3aa: CASSLEDNSYNEQFF
CDR3nt: TGTGCCAGCAGCTTGGAGGATAACTCCTACAATGAGCAGTTCTTC
abundance: .
d_gene: .
v_gene: TRBV5-5
j_gene: TRBJ2-1
len: 15

CDR3aa: CASSSLGRVGETQYF
CDR3nt: TGTGCCAGCAGTAGCCTGGGACGGGTGGGAGAGACCCAGTACTTC
abundance: .
d_gene: .
v_gene: TRBV27
j_gene: TRBJ2-5
len: 15

CDR3aa: CASSTPTSGSNEQFF
CDR3nt: TGTGCCAGCTCAACCCCGACTAGCGGGAGTAATGAGCAGTTCTTC
abundance: .
d_gene: TRBD2
v_gene: TRBV6-5
j_gene: TRBJ2-1
len: 15

CDR3aa: CAWSEGLAPLSGNTIYF
CDR3nt: TGTGCCTGGAGTGAGGGCCTCGCCCCTCTCTCTGGAAACACCATATATTTT
abundance: .
d_gene: .
v_gene: TRBV30
j_gene: TRBJ1-3
len: 17

CDR3aa: CASSVQDPTEAFF
CDR3nt: TGTGCCAGCTCCGTGCAGGATCCCACTGAAGCTTTCTTT
abundance: .
d_gene: .
v_gene: TRBV28
j_gene: TRBJ1-1
len: 13

CDR3aa: CASSLVGTGVSSGNTIYF
CDR3nt: TGTGCCAGCAGCTTGGTGGGGACAGGGGTCTCCTCTGGAAACACCATATATTTT
abundance: .
d_gene: TRBD1
v_gene: TRBV5-4
j_gene: TRBJ1-3
len: 18

CDR3aa: CASSQASHSYNEQFF
CDR3nt: TGCGCCAGCAGCCAAGCCTCGCACTCCTACAATGAGCAGTTCTTC
abundance: .
d_gene: .
v_gene: TRBV4-3
j_gene: TRBJ2-1
len: 15

CDR3aa: CASSFTGRLDLNPDTQYF
CDR3nt: TGCGCCAGCAGCTTCACCGGTCGACTAGACCTCAACCCAGATACGCAGTATTTT
abundance: .
d_gene: .
v_gene: TRBV5-1
j_gene: TRBJ2-3
len: 18